What follows are 11 T cell receptor beta chains derived from one specimen sequenced in a study of T cells in Graves' hyperthyroidism and ophthalmopathy. The CDR3 regions of TCR beta were amplified from RNA transcripts. The HTBI primer set served for first-round RT-PCR of the TCR CDR3. TCRdb independently ran MiXCR on the multiplex PCR reads; one entry per CDR3 protein. The sample holds 450,000 to 700,000 distinct CDR3 sequences, roughly 50% seen once. Sequencing input: peripheral blood or thyroid tissue (not recorded which). These receptor sequences come from a woman between 18 and 29 years old with Graves' hyperthyroidism.

The chain recombines TRBV20-1 with TRBJ1-2; TRBD1 agrees at 7 bases. J lost 7 bases, V lost 5 bases, and 19 bases had no gene match. CDR3 size: 16 residues. Germline V gives CDR1 DFQATT, CDR2 SNEGSKA (reference sequence). In DNA form, the CDR3 reads TGCAGTGCTGGCCCATATCTGGGATCCGACAGGGTTGGCTACACCTTC. The encoded protein is CSAGPYLGSDRVGYTF.

This clonotype was picked up many times. The rearrangement links TRBV2 to TRBJ2-7; 10 nucleotides align to TRBD2. V lost 10 bases, J lost 0 bases, and 6 bases stayed unmatched. The length of the CDR3 is 14 residues. Germline values: CDR1 SNHLY, CDR2 FYNNEI. CDR3 bases: TGTGCCACCGCTAGCGGGAGAAGCTCCTACGAGCAGTACTTC. This translates into CATASGRSSYEQYF.

This clonotype was observed at least ten times. This rearrangement joins TRBV7-9 to TRBJ1-6; D call uncertain. The germline V gene encodes CDR1 SEHNR and CDR2 FQNEAQ (reference sequence). The ends were cut back, 4 bases at V and 6 bases at J, with 7 bases in the middle. This CDR3 comprises 13 residues. This CDR3 reads CASSSPPNSPLHF. As DNA, the CDR3 is TGTGCCAGCAGCTCTCCCCCTAATTCACCCCTCCACTTT.

The chain joins TRBV5-4 to TRBJ2-7, with D hard to call. The CDR3 has 12 amino acids. Germline V CDR1 and CDR2: SGHNT, YYREEE (reference sequence). The V end lost 2 bases, the J end lost 6 bases, and 9 bases lay between the germline ends. DNA of the CDR3: TGTGCCAGCAGCTTTAACCCCCGCGAGCAGTACTTC. Protein: CASSFNPREQYF.

Comments on this clonotype: One base away lies a much larger clone, so this may be a sequencing read error. The CDR3 sequence is CSAEQGTDTQYF. CDR3 bases: TGCAGTGCCGAACAGGGCACAGATACGCAGTATTTT. This chain connects TRBV20-1 to TRBJ2-3, with D possibly being TRBD1 (5 bases). The germline gives CDR1 DFQATT, CDR2 SNEGSKA (reference sequence). The ends were cut back, 6 bases at V and 1 base at J, with 8 bases in the middle. The CDR3 is made up of 12 amino acids.

Details on this clonotype: The CDR3 end shows no conserved phenylalanine or tryptophan, and so a read error is likely. The limits of the CDR3 on the DNA are not certain, so only TCRdb's listed CDR3 is given. The chain links TRBV20-1 to TRBJ2-5; TRBD2 is the table's D call and was not checked against the DNA. The CDR3 length equals 8 residues, ends included. From germline, CDR1 is DFQATT and CDR2 SNEGSKA (reference sequence). This CDR3 reads CSATALAG.

The chain joins TRBV2 to TRBJ2-5; D is perhaps TRBD2 (6 bases). Germline loops: CDR1 SNHLY, CDR2 FYNNEI. V dropped 1 base and J dropped 5 bases, with 17 bases sitting between them. The CDR3 runs to 16 residues. CDR3 sequence reads: CASSEGVAATVETQYF. CDR3 DNA sequence: TGTGCCAGCAGTGAAGGGGTAGCGGCCACGGTGGAGACCCAGTACTTC.

DNA of the CDR3: TGTGCCAGCAGCTTAGCGCGAGTTCTAAACACCGGGGAGCTGTTTTTT. Amino acids: CASSLARVLNTGELFF. The chain is built from TRBV7-9 and TRBJ2-2; D ambiguous. The CDR3 sequence is 16 residues long. Germline loops: CDR1 SEHNR, CDR2 FQNEAQ (reference sequence). With 0 bases removed from V and 2 bases from J, the gap between germline ends came to 10 bases.

This clonotype appeared a few times. Here the CDR3 DNA reads TGCGCCAGCAGCCAAGATGCCGGGGTAGCCGCCTACGAGCAGTACTTC. This codes for CASSQDAGVAAYEQYF. The chain employs TRBV4-1 and TRBJ2-7; possibly TRBD2 for D (5 bases). Trimming shortened V by 0 bases and J by 2 bases, and 14 bases separated the two germline ends. The V gene's germline CDR1 is MGHRA and CDR2 YSYEKL. The CDR3 runs 16 residues.

The rearrangement links TRBV5-1 to TRBJ2-1, with D perhaps TRBD2 (5 bases). There are 17 residues in the CDR3. The V end was cut by 2 bases, the J end by 0 bases, with 15 bases between. From germline, CDR1 is SGHRS and CDR2 YFSETQ. In DNA form, the CDR3 reads TGCGCCAGCAGCTTTCCCCCCCCGGGGAGCTCCTACAATGAGCAGTTCTTC. This gives the protein CASSFPPPGSSYNEQFF. Combining the CDR3 with reference TRBV5-1 and TRBJ2-1 gives the whole variable domain KAGVTQTPRYLIKTRGQQVTLSCSPISGHRSVSWYQQTPGQGLQFLFEYFSETQRNKGNFPGRFSGRQFSNSRSEMNVSTLELGDSALYLCASSFPPPGSSYNEQFFGPGTRLTVL.

This clonotype was seen repeatedly, ten times or more. The V call is TRBV29-1, the J call TRBJ2-7, with unresolved D. V lost 7 bases and J lost 0, with 13 bases in between. This CDR3 is 13 amino acids long. The germline CDR1 and CDR2 sequences are SQVTM and ANQGSEA. CDR3 sequence: CSAIRRDSYEQYF. CDR3 DNA: TGCAGCGCTATAAGACGCGACTCCTACGAGCAGTACTTC.